Shown below are 23 T cell receptor beta chains from a single sample sequenced in a study of blood T cell repertoires in COVID-19. Assay: immunoSEQ multiplex PCR; the TCRdb copy retains only in-frame clones and omits some. The data show some 80,000 clones, approximately 86% seen once. The source material was peripheral blood. These TCRs come from a human donor in a cohort sampled during active COVID-19.

The chain links TRBV24-1 to TRBJ2-1; D ambiguous. Trimming pared 3 bases from V and 6 bases from J, leaving 14 bases between. Germline CDR1 KGHDR, CDR2 SFDVKD. This CDR3 has 15 amino acids. The CDR3 sequence is CATSDPGPQSNEQFF. The CDR3 DNA reads TGTGCCACCAGTGATCCGGGTCCCCAGAGCAATGAGCAGTTCTTC.

CDR3 nucleotides: TGTGCCAGCCGCAGCGGGGGGGCCACAGATACGCAGTATTTT. Translation: CASRSGGATDTQYF. The chain employs TRBV18 and TRBJ2-3; the match to TRBD2 covers 10 bases. This CDR3 comprises 14 residues. Germline lookup yields CDR1 KGHSH and CDR2 LQKENI. Trimming removed 8 bases from V and 2 bases from J; junction bases left unmatched: 4.

The rearrangement links TRBV5-1 to TRBJ2-5; 9 nucleotides line up with TRBD1. In germline, CDR1 is SGHRS, CDR2 YFSETQ. With 4 bases clipped from V and 5 bases from J, the junction kept 12 bases outside the gene matches. The CDR3 has 16 amino acids. CDR3 sequence (DNA): TGCGCCAGCAGCCACTACGGACAGGGGAGGACGGAGACCCAGTACTTC. Translation: CASSHYGQGRTETQYF. Filled out from reference TRBV5-1 and TRBJ2-5, the complete variable domain reads KAGVTQTPRYLIKTRGQQVTLSCSPISGHRSVSWYQQTPGQGLQFLFEYFSETQRNKGNFPGRFSGRQFSNSRSEMNVSTLELGDSALYLCASSHYGQGRTETQYFGPGTRLLVL.

This chain uses TRBV10-3 with TRBJ1-1; D is perhaps TRBD1 (5 bases). Germline values: CDR1 ENHRY, CDR2 SYGVKD. The CDR3 runs 15 residues. V gave up 4 bases and J gave up 8 bases, with 20 bases separating them. For the CDR3, the DNA is TGTGCCATCAGTGGCCGCGCCGGGGGACTTAACGAAGCTTTCTTT. Protein sequence: CAISGRAGGLNEAFF.

V gene TRBV27 combines with J gene TRBJ1-5; 9 nucleotides align to TRBD1. The CDR3 contains 16 residues. The V gene end was trimmed by 5 bases and the J gene end by 4 bases; junction bases not matched to a gene: 9. Germline V gene sequence: CDR1 MNHEY, CDR2 SMNVEV (reference sequence). In nucleotides, the CDR3 is TGTGCCAGCAGTCCCAGGACAGGGGACAATAATCAGCCCCAGCATTTT. It translates to CASSPRTGDNNQPQHF.

V usage is TRBV5-6 and J usage is TRBJ1-1; TRBD1 agrees at 9 bases. The CDR3 contains 14 residues. CDR1 and CDR2 from the germline V gene are SGHDT and YYEEEE. Germline trimming cut 4 bases from V and 3 bases from J; bases unmatched to any gene: 4. The CDR3 loop is CASSEQGADTEAFF. CDR3 coding DNA: TGTGCCAGCAGCGAACAGGGGGCCGACACTGAAGCTTTCTTT. Full variable domain (outside the CDR3, taken from reference TRBV5-6 and TRBJ1-1): DAGVTQSPTHLIKTRGQQVTLRCSPKSGHDTVSWYQQALGQGPQFIFQYYEEEERQRGNFPDRFSGHQFPNYSSELNVNALLLGDSALYLCASSEQGADTEAFFGQGTRLTVV.

V gene TRBV20-1 combines with J gene TRBJ1-2; TRBD1 matches at 7 bases. Germline V gene lookup returns CDR1 DFQATT and CDR2 SNEGSKA (reference sequence). The CDR3 consists of 13 residues. V lost 3 bases to trimming and J lost 4 bases; unmatched junction nucleotides: 5. This CDR3 is CSASGQAGYGYTF. The CDR3 DNA follows: TGCAGTGCTAGTGGACAGGCGGGCTATGGCTACACCTTC.

The genes are TRBV4-2 and TRBJ2-7; 9 bases map to TRBD2. There are 16 residues in the CDR3. The V segment lost 4 bases and the J segment 1 base; nucleotides outside the gene matches: 8. Germline loops: CDR1 LGHNA, CDR2 YNFKEQ. The CDR3 loop is CASSPQLAGFSYEQYF. The CDR3 DNA reads TGTGCCAGCAGCCCCCAGCTAGCGGGGTTTTCCTACGAGCAGTACTTC.

The chain joins TRBV28 to TRBJ1-2, with D perhaps TRBD1 (6 bases). CDR1 is MDHEN and CDR2 is SYDVKM in the germline V gene. Trimming stripped 7 bases from V and 5 bases from J, with 14 bases between. The CDR3 has 13 residues. The CDR3 loop is CASNSGVVYGYTF. The CDR3 coding sequence is TGTGCCAGCAATTCAGGGGTTGTGTATGGCTACACCTTC.

The rearrangement links TRBV7-8 to TRBJ2-7, with 7 bases matching TRBD1. J gave up 3 bases and V 1 base, and 6 bases lay outside the gene matches. The CDR3 is 15 amino acids. In germline, CDR1 is SGHVS, CDR2 FQNEAQ. The CDR3 DNA reads as TGTGCCAGCAGCTTAGTCGCGACAGGGAGCTACGAGCAGTACTTC. It translates to CASSLVATGSYEQYF.

This clone was recorded once. The DNA is omitted, as the CDR3 cannot be located on it reliably, and the CDR3 follows TCRdb's listing. The chain joins TRBV7-9 to TRBJ2-5; no DNA check was done on the table's D call, TRBD1. The CDR3 is 16 amino acids in total, end residues counted. The germline CDR1 and CDR2 sequences are SEHNR and FQNEAQ (reference sequence). The CDR3 loop reads CASSFLWRGRWETQYF.

V usage is TRBV9 and J usage is TRBJ2-3, with TRBD1 as a possible D gene (5 bases). Looked up from germline, CDR1 is SGDLS and CDR2 is YYNGEE. Trimming left V 4 bases short and J 6 bases short, with 9 bases between. This CDR3 has 12 residues. The CDR3 region is CASSTYRDTQYF. The CDR3 DNA is TGTGCCAGCAGCACTTACAGGGATACGCAGTATTTT.

This chain connects TRBV29-1 to TRBJ2-3; D is ambiguous. The CDR3 contains 14 residues. V was clipped by 3 bases and J by 1 base, with 11 bases between them. CDR1 SQVTM and CDR2 ANQGSEA come from the germline V gene. CDR3 bases: TGCAGCGTTGAGGCAGGAAGGCGCACAGATACGCAGTATTTT. Protein: CSVEAGRRTDTQYF.

The chain combines TRBV2 with TRBJ1-5; D possibly corresponds to TRBD1 (6 bases). The CDR3 sequence is 15 residues long. Per germline, CDR1 SNHLY and CDR2 FYNNEI. V was clipped by 5 bases and J by 1 base, with 12 bases between them. CDR3 DNA sequence: TGTGCCAGCAGTCCACAGGGACGCAGCAATCAGCCCCAGCATTTT. The encoded protein is CASSPQGRSNQPQHF.

This clone appeared a few times. V gene TRBV13 combines with J gene TRBJ2-7, with 9 bases that match TRBD1. CDR3 size: 16 residues. In germline, CDR1 is PRHDT, CDR2 FYEKMQ (reference sequence). J was trimmed by 3 bases and V by 3 bases; bases with no gene match: 9. The CDR3 loop reads CASSFPGQGFDYEQYF. CDR3 coding DNA: TGTGCCAGCAGCTTTCCGGGACAGGGTTTCGACTACGAGCAGTACTTC.

The CDR3 loop reads CASSSGQGGETQYF. Written as DNA, the CDR3 is TGTGCCAGCTCGTCGGGACAGGGGGGAGAGACCCAGTACTTC. The rearrangement uses TRBV18 and TRBJ2-5, with 11 bases fitting TRBD1. The CDR3 covers 14 residues. Germline CDR1 and CDR2: KGHSH and LQKENI. After removal of 6 bases from V and 4 bases from J, the junction contained 4 bases not matched to a gene.

The CDR3 DNA reads TGTGCCAGCAGTGAAGAAACAGGGAGAGGAAAACTGTTTTTT. Protein product: CASSEETGRGKLFF. The chain carries TRBV6-1 and TRBJ1-4; TRBD1 is a possible D gene (6 bases). From germline, CDR1 is MNHNS and CDR2 SASEGT. Trimming left V 1 base short and J 10 bases short, with 13 bases between. This CDR3 has 14 amino acids.

V gene TRBV4-2 combines with J gene TRBJ2-3, with 15 bases identical to TRBD2. The CDR3 contains 17 residues. The trim removed 4 bases at V and 3 bases at J, leaving 5 bases unmatched. Looked up from germline, CDR1 is LGHNA and CDR2 is YNFKEQ. CDR3 residues: CASSLGTSGGRTDTQYF. The CDR3 DNA follows: TGTGCCAGCAGCCTCGGGACTAGCGGGGGGAGGACAGATACGCAGTATTTT.

J is TRBJ1-5 and V is TRBV11-2; weak D call: TRBD1 (5 bases). The germline V and J ends were trimmed by 1 base and 4 bases, with 8 bases remaining between them. Germline V gene data show CDR1 as SGHAT and CDR2 as FQNNGV. This CDR3 spans 14 amino acids. The DNA for the CDR3 is TGTGCCAGCAGCTTAGGACAGTATAATCAGCCCCAGCATTTT. Protein sequence: CASSLGQYNQPQHF.

This sequence joins TRBV29-1 and TRBJ2-1, with 8 bases matching TRBD1. The CDR3 totals 13 residues. J gave up 8 bases and V 6 bases, and 9 bases lay outside the gene matches. Per the germline V gene, CDR1 is SQVTM and CDR2 is ANQGSEA. The CDR3 protein is CSVMDRDLYEQFF. CDR3 in DNA: TGCAGCGTCATGGACAGGGATTTGTATGAGCAGTTCTTC.

There are a few counts of this clone. This chain links TRBV15 with TRBJ1-5; 7 nucleotides align to TRBD1. V was clipped by 0 bases and J by 5 bases; unmatched bases: 10. Germline V gene lookup returns CDR1 LNHNV and CDR2 YYDKDF (reference sequence). CDR3 size: 17 residues. As DNA, the CDR3 is TGTGCCACCAGCAGAGACCAAGGACAGGTGGACCATCAGCCCCAGCATTTT. Protein sequence: CATSRDQGQVDHQPQHF. The whole variable domain, filled in from reference TRBV15 and TRBJ1-5, reads DAMVIQNPRYQVTQFGKPVTLSCSQTLNHNVMYWYQQKSSQAPKLLFHYYDKDFNNEADTPDNFQSRRPNTSFCFLDIRSPGLGDTAMYLCATSRDQGQVDHQPQHFGDGTRLSIL.

The V call is TRBV10-3, the J call TRBJ1-4; possible D gene TRBD1, 6 bases. Germline assignment: CDR1 ENHRY and CDR2 SYGVKD. The ends were cut back, 9 bases at V and 6 bases at J, with 14 bases in the middle. The CDR3 has 13 amino acids. The CDR3 here is CAISRGGDEKLFF. The CDR3 region has the DNA TGTGCCATTTCTAGGGGGGGCGATGAAAAACTGTTTTTT.

This chain links TRBV5-6 with TRBJ2-3; D possibly corresponds to TRBD2 (5 bases). V was clipped by 3 bases and J by 3 bases, with 8 bases between them. From germline, CDR1 is SGHDT and CDR2 YYEEEE. This CDR3 is built from 13 residues. CDR3 in amino acids: CASSSRGTDTQYF. The DNA for the CDR3 is TGTGCCAGCAGCTCTAGAGGGACAGATACGCAGTATTTT.